The T cell receptor beta chain under discussion was sequenced for a study of control samples from healthy donors and cancer patients. Trimming stripped 5 bases from V and 4 bases from J, with 11 bases between. This CDR3 is built from 12 residues. Germline values: CDR1 SQVTM, CDR2 ANQGSEA. Some clones are missing from TCRdb's copy, which holds only in-frame ones; the method was immunoSEQ multiplex PCR. Among about 57,000 clones listed, approximately 89% were seen once. The sequence was obtained from a man aged 25-40 years with colorectal cancer. The chain joins TRBV29-1 to TRBJ1-1; D may be TRBD1 (5 bases). The sample taken for sequencing was PBMCs. CDR3: CSVLMGTTEAFF. The CDR3 DNA follows: TGCAGCGTTCTAATGGGGACCACTGAAGCTTTCTTT.